Reported below is one TCR beta chain. This record belongs to a study of T-cell reconstitution after alpha-beta-depleted transplantation in children. The TCRbeta library was prepared with unique molecular identifiers. MiXCR, run by TCRdb on the PCR reads, gives a single entry per CDR3 protein. The table has some 550,000 distinct CDR3 sequences, 18% seen once; the top ten hold about 3.1%. CDR3 length equals 15 residues. Germline assignment: CDR1 SGHRS and CDR2 YFSETQ. The V gene lost 5 bases and the J gene lost 0 bases, with 11 bases spanning the gap. The V and J genes are TRBV5-1 and TRBJ2-2; D is ambiguous. Sequencing was performed on PBMCs from the stem cell graft donor, taken from the stem cell graft. The TCR originated in a human donor who donated a stem cell graft to a child with acute lymphoblastic leukemia. Here the CDR3 DNA reads TGCGCCAGCAGTGTCCGGCCTTCGAACACCGGGGAGCTGTTTTTT. This gives the protein CASSVRPSNTGELFF.